These 19 T cell receptor beta chains originate from one sample sequenced in a study of shared clonotypes between healthy human individuals. Clones were sequenced by immunoSEQ multiplex PCR, and TCRdb holds only the in-frame ones, with some missing. The sample holds 2 million to 2.5 million clones; over 85% are singletons and the top ten take around 0.13%. What was sequenced was naive CD4+ T cells sorted from blood. Subset defined: CD45RA+ positively selected. The receptors derive from a man aged 18 to 29 in good health.

The chain couples TRBV1 to TRBJ1-1. TRBV1 is deemed a pseudogene. The CDR3 loop spans 17 amino acids. The CDR3 loop is CTSSQERHQTIHTEAFF. As DNA, the CDR3 is TGCACCAGCAGCCAAGAACGCCACCAGACTATTCACACTGAAGCTTTCTTT.

This sequence joins TRBV7-9 and TRBJ1-6, with 9 bases matching TRBD1. Germline CDR1 is SEHNR and CDR2 is FQNEAQ (reference sequence). CDR3 length equals 16 residues. V lost 4 bases, J lost 7 bases, and 8 bases stayed unmatched. As DNA, the CDR3 is TGTGCCAGCAGCTCGGAACAGGGGGCAATGAATTCACCCCTCCACTTT. Translation gives CASSSEQGAMNSPLHF.

Remarks on this clone: Distinct nucleotide sequences in the sample also encode this CDR3. CDR3 region: CASSYRDRGSSYEQYF. The CDR3 DNA follows: TGTGCCAGCAGTTACAGGGACAGGGGGAGCTCCTACGAGCAGTACTTC. The chain links TRBV6-5 to TRBJ2-7; 11 positions match TRBD1. Germline V gives CDR1 MNHEY, CDR2 SVGAGI. Trimming at V came to 2 bases and at J to 0 bases, leaving 3 bases not matched to a gene. The CDR3 extends over 16 amino acids.

On this clone itself: This sequence may be a read error, since a much larger clone differs from it by one base. As DNA, the CDR3 is TGTGCCAGCAGCGCACATTGGGTCTGGGGCAACTACGGGCAGTACTTC. Its translation: CASSAHWVWGNYGQYF. The rearrangement joins TRBV21-1 to TRBJ2-7; whether TRBD1, the table's D call, matches the DNA was not checked. TRBV21-1 is a listed pseudogene. The CDR3 sequence is 16 residues long.

J is TRBJ2-5 and V is TRBV7-8, with D possibly matching TRBD2 (5 bases). Trimming pared 6 bases from V and 2 bases from J, leaving 7 bases between. The CDR3 is made up of 12 amino acids. Germline lookup yields CDR1 SGHVS and CDR2 FQNEAQ. CDR3 sequence (DNA): TGTGCCAGCAGTGGACTGCAAGAGACCCAGTACTTC. Translation gives CASSGLQETQYF. Using reference TRBV7-8 and TRBJ2-5 for the parts outside the CDR3, the full variable domain is GAGVSQSPRYKVAKRGQDVALRCDPISGHVSLFWYQQALGQGPEFLTYFQNEAQLDKSGLPSDRFFAERPEGSVSTLKIQRTQQEDSAVYLCASSGLQETQYFGPGTRLLVL.

In its sample, this clone was seen once. The rearrangement joins TRBV6-1 to TRBJ2-1; D not certain. Trimming removed 7 bases from V and 5 bases from J, with 12 bases in between. Germline V gene data show CDR1 as MNHNS and CDR2 as SASEGT. The CDR3 spans 13 residues. The CDR3 here is CASISPWNNEQFF. CDR3 nucleotides: TGTGCCAGCATCAGTCCCTGGAACAATGAGCAGTTCTTC.

J is TRBJ2-4 and V is TRBV7-9, with 9 bases matching TRBD1. Germline V gene data show CDR1 as SEHNR and CDR2 as FQNEAQ (reference sequence). The CDR3 covers 13 residues. The ends lost 7 bases at V and 7 bases at J; junction bases unmatched: 5. This CDR3 is CASIQGAGNIQYF. The CDR3 DNA sequence: TGTGCCAGCATACAGGGGGCTGGGAACATTCAGTACTTC.

This clone was detected once. Written as DNA, the CDR3 is TGTGCCAGCATCCCGGGACAGGGCGTCCACGAGCAGTACTTC. It specifies CASIPGQGVHEQYF. V gene TRBV7-9 combines with J gene TRBJ2-7; 9 bases are a match to TRBD1. Losses at the gene ends were 7 bases for V and 5 bases for J; bases not matched to a gene: 9. Germline lookup yields CDR1 SEHNR and CDR2 FQNEAQ (reference sequence). The CDR3 has 14 residues.

With regard to this clone: In the same sample, other DNA sequences code for this CDR3. This chain connects TRBV6-5 to TRBJ2-7; the D gene is possibly TRBD2 (6 bases). Germline CDR1 MNHEY, CDR2 SVGAGI. There are 14 residues in the CDR3. V lost 0 bases and J 2 bases, leaving 8 bases between the germline ends. CDR3 protein: CASSYSGGTYEQYF. DNA for the CDR3: TGTGCCAGCAGTTACTCTGGAGGGACCTACGAGCAGTACTTC.

This chain connects TRBV30 to TRBJ1-5; 7 bases line up with TRBD1. CDR1 is GTSNPN and CDR2 is SVGIG in the germline V gene (reference sequence). The junction had 5 bases not matched to a gene; V was cut back by 1 base and J by 5 bases. This CDR3 contains 14 residues. CDR3 residues: CAWSGSDRYQPQHF. CDR3 DNA sequence: TGTGCCTGGAGTGGTTCGGACAGGTATCAGCCCCAGCATTTT.

The chain couples TRBV9 to TRBJ2-5, with 9 bases matching TRBD2. The germline V gene encodes CDR1 SGDLS and CDR2 YYNGEE. V shed 4 bases, J shed 4 bases, and the junction held 11 bases outside the gene matches. This CDR3 region has 16 residues. The CDR3: CASSFSGGREGETQYF. For the CDR3, the DNA is TGTGCCAGCAGCTTTAGCGGGGGCAGAGAGGGAGAGACCCAGTACTTC.

In regard to this clone: The sample carries other DNA sequences with the same CDR3. This sequence joins TRBV29-1 and TRBJ2-7; the D is unclear. V shed 6 bases and J shed 1 base, with 7 bases lying between them. From germline, CDR1 is SQVTM and CDR2 ANQGSEA. This CDR3 has 11 residues. This CDR3 is CSVTGSYEQYF. CDR3 nucleotide sequence: TGCAGCGTGACTGGTTCCTACGAGCAGTACTTC.

As to this clone: This sample includes further DNA sequences coding for the same CDR3. CDR3 residues: CAWSEAYEQYF. The CDR3 DNA follows: TGTGCCTGGAGCGAGGCCTACGAGCAGTACTTC. J is TRBJ2-7 and V is TRBV30; D is uncertain. The V and J ends lost 3 bases and 2 bases respectively, with 5 bases between them. This CDR3 is 11 amino acids long. CDR1 GTSNPN and CDR2 SVGIG come from the germline V gene (reference sequence).

The rearrangement uses TRBV6-1 and TRBJ1-5; D gene uncertain. The CDR3 is 12 residues long. The V end was cut by 4 bases, the J end by 9 bases, with 10 bases between. Germline CDR1 and CDR2: MNHNS and SASEGT. The CDR3 protein is CASSAAGRPQHF. DNA for the CDR3: TGTGCCAGCAGTGCGGCAGGACGGCCCCAGCATTTT.

CDR3 sequence (DNA): TGTGCCAGCAGCAAACCGGGGGGAGGCTCCTACGAGCAGTACTTC. Its translation: CASSKPGGGSYEQYF. The chain has TRBV21-1 and TRBJ2-7; TRBD2 was called by the table and not checked on the DNA. TRBV21-1 is recorded as a pseudogene. This CDR3 comprises 15 residues.

This clone appeared a single time. The chain joins TRBV28 to TRBJ1-5, with 7 bases lining up with TRBD1. CDR3 length equals 14 residues. Unmatched junction bases numbered 4, after V lost 3 bases and J lost 5 bases. Per germline, CDR1 MDHEN and CDR2 SYDVKM. The CDR3 is CASSFRQGDQPQHF. As DNA, the CDR3 is TGTGCCAGCAGTTTTCGACAGGGAGATCAGCCCCAGCATTTT.

The rearrangement joins TRBV5-6 to TRBJ2-1; 7 bases align to TRBD1. The CDR3 runs to 15 residues. Looked up from germline, CDR1 is SGHDT and CDR2 is YYEEEE. The ends lost 4 bases at V and 5 bases at J; junction bases unmatched: 9. The CDR3 here is CASSGYRGSHNEQFF. The CDR3 DNA sequence: TGTGCCAGCAGCGGGTACAGGGGTTCCCACAATGAGCAGTTCTTC.

V and J are TRBV4-1 and TRBJ1-1; 7 bases map to TRBD1. The CDR3 extends over 15 amino acids. Looked up from germline, CDR1 is MGHRA and CDR2 is YSYEKL. V lost 7 bases, J lost 4 bases, and 12 bases stayed unmatched. Here the CDR3 DNA reads TGCGCCAGCACCTCGGGGGACAGAGGGACCACTGAAGCTTTCTTT. Its protein is CASTSGDRGTTEAFF.

This chain links TRBV4-2 with TRBJ2-5; the D call may be TRBD1 or TRBD2 (5 bases each). The germline CDR1 and CDR2 sequences are LGHNA and YNFKEQ. The CDR3 is made up of 16 amino acids. V was pared by 4 bases and J by 2 bases, with 17 bases between. CDR3 residues: CASSLAAGTQQETQYF. The CDR3 bases are TGTGCCAGCAGCCTGGCCGCCGGGACGCAACAAGAGACCCAGTACTTC.